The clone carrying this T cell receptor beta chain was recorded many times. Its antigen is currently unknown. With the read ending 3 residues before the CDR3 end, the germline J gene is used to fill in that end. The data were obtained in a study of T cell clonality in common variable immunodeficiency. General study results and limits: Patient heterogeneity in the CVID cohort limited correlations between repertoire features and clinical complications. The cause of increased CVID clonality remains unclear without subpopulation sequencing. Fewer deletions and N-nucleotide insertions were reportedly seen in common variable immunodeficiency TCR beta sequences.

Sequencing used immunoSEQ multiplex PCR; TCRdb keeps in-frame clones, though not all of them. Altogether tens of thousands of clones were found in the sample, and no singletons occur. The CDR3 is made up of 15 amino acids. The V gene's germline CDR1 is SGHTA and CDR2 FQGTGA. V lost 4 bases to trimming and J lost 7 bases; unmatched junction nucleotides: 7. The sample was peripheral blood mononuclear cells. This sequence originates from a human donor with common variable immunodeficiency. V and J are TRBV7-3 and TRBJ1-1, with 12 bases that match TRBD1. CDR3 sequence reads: CASSSGTGGRVEAFF. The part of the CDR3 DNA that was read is TGTGCCAGCAGCTCCGGGACAGGGGGCCGGGTTGAA.